The 3 T cell receptor beta chains below were found in one sample sequenced in a study of blood T cell repertoires in COVID-19. Produced via immunoSEQ multiplex PCR; TCRdb's table is partial and in-frame only. The repertoire holds about 240,000 clones, with roughly 88% as singletons. Sequencing used peripheral blood. These receptors all stem from an elderly man with acute or convalescent COVID-19.

The chain carries TRBV24-1 and TRBJ2-1; D uncertain. The CDR3 covers 16 residues. Trimming removed 2 bases at V and 4 bases at J, with 14 bases between. In germline, CDR1 is KGHDR, CDR2 SFDVKD. The CDR3 DNA reads as TGTGCCACCAGTGATTCGAGCAGGCTTCCTTACAATGAGCAGTTCTTC. As protein: CATSDSSRLPYNEQFF.

A single count supports this clone. The J gene is TRBJ1-3, the V gene TRBV18; 7 bases align to TRBD1. This CDR3 comprises 15 residues. From germline, CDR1 is KGHSH and CDR2 LQKENI. V was clipped by 4 bases and J by 0 bases; unmatched bases: 3. CDR3 nucleotide sequence: TGTGCCAGCTCACTCGGGACAGCCTCTGGAAACACCATATATTTT. Protein: CASSLGTASGNTIYF.

With respect to this clone: Other DNA sequences of this sample code for an identical CDR3. The chain recombines TRBV3-1 (or the pseudogene TRBV3-2) with TRBJ2-7, with 11 bases matching TRBD1. Germline CDR1 LGHDT, CDR2 YNNKEL (reference sequence). The CDR3 is made up of 15 amino acids. J lost 0 bases, V lost 4 bases, and 2 bases had no gene match. The CDR3 region has the DNA TGTGCCAGCAGCCCCGGGACAGGGGGCTCCTACGAGCAGTACTTC. It specifies CASSPGTGGSYEQYF.